In its sample, the clone carrying this TCR beta chain was seen a few times. The data were taken from a study of blood T cells in healthy people across ages. Combining a sample-barcoded 5' primer with a J-beta primer mix, a second PCR ran for about 6 to 11 cycles. MiXCR, run by TCRdb on the 5' RACE reads, gives a single entry per CDR3 protein. The sample records more than 800,000 distinct CDR3 sequences, 25% to 35% being singletons. Germline V gene data show CDR1 as KGHDR and CDR2 as SFDVKD. This CDR3 contains 14 residues. Losses at the gene ends were 10 bases for V and 3 bases for J; bases not matched to a gene: 4.

Sequenced material: blood. The chain joins TRBV24-1 to TRBJ2-2, with 10 bases that match TRBD1. The clonotype comes from a woman of 80 years or more in good health. The CDR3 region is CATHGQGDTGELFF. The DNA of the CDR3 is TGTGCCACTCATGGACAGGGGGACACCGGGGAGCTGTTTTTT.